What follows is one TCR beta chain and its context. This clonotype occurred a few times. Its antigen specificity is not known. No base quality values were provided; no much bigger clone lies one nucleotide off. The data belong to a study of regulatory T cells in long-lasting Graves disease (dated by TCRdb to the early 2020s). Regarding the study in general: Antithyroid drugs had been taken for less than 3 months by newly diagnosed Graves' disease patients. Persistent Graves' disease patients were compared with newly diagnosed Graves' disease patients by peripheral blood TCR sequencing and RNA sequencing. The study took place in China and was registered as a clinical trial. TCR sequencing covered around 13 persistent and 20 or so newly diagnosed Graves' disease patients, around 33 samples in total.

Libraries came from multiplex PCR. This sample was sequenced with an Illumina HiSeq 4000. To build TCR beta libraries, CDR3 regions were amplified by Arm-PCR using iRepertoire HTBI primers. Gel purification was performed on PCR products prior to sequencing. Regarding the original processing steps: A total of fewer than 65 TRBV and approximately 13 TRBJ segments were identified across samples and were used for gene usage analysis of CDR3 amino acid clonotypes. COPE and FqMerger were used to merge the filtered high-quality paired reads into contigs. BLAST was used to align contigs to the IMGT TRBV, TRBD and TRBJ reference genes, and CDR3 was defined following IMGT. Any clonotype with a frequency above 0.1% was classified as a highly expanded clone. Shannon entropy was used to measure repertoire diversity, and the Gini coefficient was used to measure V-J evenness. Public clonotypes were defined as clonotypes shared by more than one individual. The public reads were reprocessed in TCRdb via fastp at Q25 and MiXCR, keeping in-frame beta chains. Each CDR3 protein appears once, grouped with its most common genes and DNA. It is TCRdb's table, rather than the study itself, that gives the V and J calls and clone size. The sample profile shows 560,000 or so distinct CDR3 sequences; about 16% of them were found once. More than 10% of the sample is taken by the ten largest.

Cut back by 9 bases and 1 base, the V and J ends lie 13 bases apart. The CDR3 goes from the cysteine to the phenylalanine over 14 residues. Only the CDR3 DNA stays, 42 bases, in frame from base 1. CDR1 and CDR2 are drawn from the germline V gene (reference sequence): LNHDA, SQIVND. General conclusions and limits of the study: Sequencing and analysis were limited to the TCR beta chain. Only peripheral blood was studied, because thyroid tissue, the primary lesion, was inaccessible. Persistent patients shared more public clonotypes among themselves (roughly 2,700) than newly diagnosed patients did (about 970). As a limitation, the authors acknowledged that the small sample size may reduce accuracy. Compared with newly diagnosed patients, persistent Graves' disease patients had lower TCR Shannon entropy and fewer highly expanded clones, which suggests clonal expansion. TRBV28, TRBJ1-2 and TRBJ2-5 were preferentially used in persistent disease, while TRBV20-1 and TRBJ2-1 were favored in newly diagnosed disease.

The time point label of this sample denotes: newly diagnosed GD, antithyroid drugs for less than 3 months. For both TCR sequencing and RNA sequencing, RNA was extracted from PBMCs in TRIzol. Graves' disease was diagnosed according to American Thyroid Association guidelines. Recruitment of patients was carried out at an endocrinology department in Xi'an, China. Each patient gave 7 to 9.5 milliliters of peripheral blood, collected in an EDTA anticoagulant tube. Ficoll Paque Plus density gradient separation was used to isolate PBMCs, and no further T cell sorting was performed. An Agilent 2100 Bioanalyzer and agarose gel were used to check RNA quality, and a NanoDrop 2000 was used to measure RNA concentration. The same data also went into a second study, on T cells in Graves' hyperthyroidism and ophthalmopathy. The second study's paper adds: Graves' hyperthyroidism was defined as stable when no progression to ophthalmopathy occurred over 18 months of follow-up. Hyperthyroidism patients were newly diagnosed, had a disease duration of under 2 months, and were aged 18 to 65 years. Patients with uncontrolled infections, other autoimmune diseases, pregnancy or lactation were excluded. Diagnoses were based on clinical symptoms, serum thyroxine and TRAb, thyroid ultrasound and orbital computed tomography. For the first round of RT-PCR on the TCR CDR3, the HTBI primer set was used together with the Qiagen OneStep RT-PCR kit. Most expanded thyroid clonotypes (frequency above 0.001) were also detected in blood, a finding suggesting that blood repertoires may reflect thyroid immune responses. A 13 V-J signature model separated ophthalmopathy from stable hyperthyroidism, with roughly 88% sensitivity and 81.08% specificity in cross-validation and 80%/75% in testing. In validation, progression to ophthalmopathy was predicted by the model with around 70% sensitivity and just over 72% specificity, a median of roughly 6 months before onset. TCR V-J signatures able to tell the groups apart were searched for in a discovery cohort of some 97 patients, of whom over 40 had Graves' ophthalmopathy and more than 55 had stable Graves' hyperthyroidism. Whether ophthalmopathy could be predicted prospectively was tested in an independent validation cohort made up of under 20 hyperthyroidism patients plus 17 patients who later progressed to ophthalmopathy. For training and testing, the approximately 92 patients in the discovery cohort were randomly divided in a 7:3 ratio. The study also compared thyroid tissue and blood T-cell repertoires from about six Graves' hyperthyroidism patients. After blood sampling, hyperthyroidism patients were treated with methimazole at a starting dose of 30 mg daily, and ophthalmopathy patients were treated with high-dose intravenous methylprednisolone. Libraries were constructed in a second round of multiplex PCR, after which size selection and purification were carried out. Libraries were sequenced paired-end with 100 bp reads on an Illumina HiSeq2000. SOAPnuke was used to process the raw data, with reads discarded if the reads contained adapters or uncalled bases, had a mean Phred below 15, or lacked an exact constant-primer or identifier match. High-quality paired reads were merged using COPE v1.2.5, and each unique nucleotide sequence was defined as a clonotype. MiTCR v1.1 was used to align clonotypes to the IMGT TRBV, TRBD and TRBJ reference segments. The analysis included only V-J combinations with a frequency above 0.0001, which together covered 99% to 99.2% of the repertoires. The TCS score was defined as F50 (clonal expansion) divided by E x V (chaos), with BLOSUM62-based TCRdist calculated between CDR3 peptides within each V-J. Welch's t-statistics and random forest reduced around 520 V-J features to 13, which were used in a naive Bayes classifier (R e1071). Sample size was not statistically predetermined, and investigators were not blinded to group allocation. According to the paper, TCR Vbeta CDR3 sequencing was carried out on some 130 peripheral blood samples, which came from approximately 43 ophthalmopathy, under 85 hyperthyroidism and some 17 progressor patients.

The chain was built from TRBV19 and TRBJ2-1; the D gene cannot be named for sure. Sequenced material: peripheral blood mononuclear cells (PBMCs), taken at new diagnosis, from a patient treated with antithyroid drugs. The receptor was derived from a man younger than 35 with Graves disease. Donor details come from another sample of the same person, matched by shared clones. CDR3 reads: CASQNRESYNEQFF. The DNA sequence reads TGTGCCAGCCAAAACAGAGAATCCTACAATGAGCAGTTCTTC. When the CDR3 is completed using the reference TRBV19 and TRBJ2-1 genes on either side, the full variable domain is DGGITQSPKYLFRKEGQNVTLSCEQNLNHDAMYWYRQDPGQGLRLIYYSQIVNDFQKGDIAEGYSVSREKKESFPLTVTSAQKNPTAFYLCASQNRESYNEQFFGPGTRLTVL.